The clone carrying this T cell receptor (beta chain) was recorded many times. Its antigen is currently unknown. V was shortened by 1 base and J by 8 bases, with 3 bases between the two germline ends. The CDR3 is 11 amino acids. Via MiXCR, TCRdb re-called the RT-PCR reads, giving one row per CDR3 protein. Among hundreds of thousands of distinct CDR3 sequences listed, around a sixth were seen once. The record originates from a study of response to subunit inactivated influenza vaccine. Study observations and caveats: Each seasonal flu vaccination may recruit only limited new T cells, authors suggested.

This TCR derives from a man aged 50 or older who received an inactivated influenza vaccine. The sequences come from PBMCs from blood, collected 5 days after vaccination. V is TRBV12-3 or TRBV12-4 and J is TRBJ2-1; D gene uncertain. As DNA, the CDR3 is TGTGCCAGCAGTTTAGGTTATGAGCAGTTCTTC. This encodes CASSLGYEQFF.